The clone carrying this T cell receptor beta chain was recorded a few times. As yet, its antigen is unknown. Sorted CD4+ subsets: naive, central memory, regulatory, stem cell-like memory (CD45RO/CCR7/CD25/CD127/CD95/CD27 panel). Sort purity for all populations was recorded as exceeding 98%. The data derive from a study of beta chain features in type 1 diabetes. About the study: Patients were similar to healthy donors in age and gender (as well as in cell yields). Whole-study results and caveats: These data did not resolve whether HLA type affects TCRB rearrangement.

Expressed TCRB transcripts were sequenced because the entire RNA isolate underwent reverse transcription. Assay used: immunoSEQ multiplex PCR; TCRdb lists only in-frame clones, some missing. Among roughly 300,000 clones, 14% were seen once, and the ten largest hold over 5.5%. Germline loops: CDR1 SSHAT, CDR2 FNYEAQ (reference sequence). CDR3 length: 15 residues. The germline V and J ends were trimmed by 6 bases and 2 bases, with 16 bases remaining between them. Sequencing used central memory CD4+ T cells from blood. The chain carries TRBV7-7 and TRBJ2-5; no clear D gene. The receptor was isolated from a man aged 30-40 years in good health. CDR3 in amino acids: CASRDDRTNQETQYF. CDR3 nucleotide sequence: TGTGCCAGCAGAGACGACCGAACGAATCAAGAGACCCAGTACTTC.